This record covers a single T cell receptor (beta chain). What it binds is not known. This sample is part of a study of neoadjuvant anti-PD-1 for oral cavity cancer. Study-level information: Most patients had three to four biweekly doses of 3 mg/kg nivolumab before resection.

The time point here: after neoadjuvant nivolumab, at surgical resection. Analysis of PBMCs was direct, with no culture step. The CDR3 sequence is 14 residues long. Germline V CDR1 and CDR2: SEHNR, FQNEAQ (reference sequence). V lost 5 bases, J lost 4 bases, and 14 bases lay in between. The method was immunoSEQ multiplex PCR; TCRdb's version includes in-frame clones alone and lacks a portion of them. In the table there are tens of thousands of clones, approximately 87% of which are singletons. Overall study findings and caveats: Treg/Th17 ratio rose with pretreatment blood and fell with post-treatment tumor TCRbeta clonality.

Sequenced here: PBMCs, sampled after nivolumab (anti-PD-1) treatment. The chain recombines TRBV7-9 with TRBJ1-1; tentatively, D is TRBD1 (5 bases). This TCR came from a person between 35 and 79 years old with oral cavity squamous cell carcinoma. The CDR3 reads CASSELGGSTEAFF. The CDR3 coding sequence is TGTGCCAGCAGCGAATTGGGGGGGTCCACTGAAGCTTTCTTT.